The rows below give T cell receptor beta chains drawn from one sample of a study of blood T cell repertoires in COVID-19. TCRdb's copy holds only in-frame clones and misses some; the assay was immunoSEQ multiplex PCR. The sample has about 140,000 clones, about three quarters seen once. What was sequenced was peripheral blood. These receptors came from a woman in her 50s with active or convalescent COVID-19. CDR3s leave out the opening cysteine and the closing phenylalanine or tryptophan.

CDR3 protein: ASSLIGGALNTQY
V gene: TRBV5-4
J gene: TRBJ2-3

CDR3 protein: AGRSLAGGYNEQF
V gene: TRBV6-5
J gene: TRBJ2-1

CDR3 protein: ASSAGTGGAGYT
V gene: TRBV9
J gene: TRBJ1-2

CDR3 protein: AWVLKDRIANYGYT
V gene: TRBV30
J gene: TRBJ1-2

CDR3 protein: ASSTSYRGGTYTQY
V gene: TRBV27
J gene: TRBJ2-3

CDR3 protein: ASSIDVQETQY
V gene: TRBV19
J gene: TRBJ2-5

CDR3 protein: TSSLPDGTGYYEQY
V gene: TRBV1
J gene: TRBJ2-7

CDR3 protein: ASSHPTGGGWNTEAF
V gene: TRBV18
J gene: TRBJ1-1

CDR3 protein: ASSRQGAMNTEAF
V gene: TRBV6-2/TRBV6-3
J gene: TRBJ1-1

CDR3 protein: ASSSLTANYGYT
V gene: TRBV3-1/TRBV3-2
J gene: TRBJ1-2

CDR3 protein: ASSLEGQTYNSPLH
V gene: TRBV7-2
J gene: TRBJ1-6

CDR3 protein: ASSSTGTGTDTQY
V gene: TRBV7-3
J gene: TRBJ2-3

CDR3 protein: ASSAAGQGLVEQY
V gene: TRBV9
J gene: TRBJ2-7

CDR3 protein: ASSSLGGLLNTGELF
V gene: TRBV7-3
J gene: TRBJ2-2

CDR3 protein: ASLRTGGREQY
V gene: TRBV6-5
J gene: TRBJ2-7

CDR3 protein: ASSYSATGALPEQY
V gene: TRBV6-5
J gene: TRBJ2-7

CDR3 protein: ASRLRAELNTEAF
V gene: TRBV19
J gene: TRBJ1-1

CDR3 protein: ASSVGVGETEAF
V gene: TRBV9
J gene: TRBJ1-1

CDR3 protein: ASSYVSGYGYT
V gene: TRBV6-2/TRBV6-3
J gene: TRBJ1-2

CDR3 protein: ASSLRPLTPGGTDTQY
V gene: TRBV6-2/TRBV6-3
J gene: TRBJ2-3

CDR3 protein: ASSAAVQETQY
V gene: TRBV5-6
J gene: TRBJ2-5

CDR3 protein: ASSLGDGSGKTQY
V gene: TRBV7-7
J gene: TRBJ2-5

CDR3 protein: AWSVLGSSGNTIY
V gene: TRBV30
J gene: TRBJ1-3

CDR3 protein: ASSLWTGEGGYT
V gene: TRBV5-1
J gene: TRBJ1-2

CDR3 protein: ASREGYGYT
V gene: TRBV2
J gene: TRBJ1-2

CDR3 protein: ASSPAARNTEAF
V gene: TRBV18
J gene: TRBJ1-1

CDR3 protein: ASSFSGYTDTQY
V gene: TRBV27
J gene: TRBJ2-3